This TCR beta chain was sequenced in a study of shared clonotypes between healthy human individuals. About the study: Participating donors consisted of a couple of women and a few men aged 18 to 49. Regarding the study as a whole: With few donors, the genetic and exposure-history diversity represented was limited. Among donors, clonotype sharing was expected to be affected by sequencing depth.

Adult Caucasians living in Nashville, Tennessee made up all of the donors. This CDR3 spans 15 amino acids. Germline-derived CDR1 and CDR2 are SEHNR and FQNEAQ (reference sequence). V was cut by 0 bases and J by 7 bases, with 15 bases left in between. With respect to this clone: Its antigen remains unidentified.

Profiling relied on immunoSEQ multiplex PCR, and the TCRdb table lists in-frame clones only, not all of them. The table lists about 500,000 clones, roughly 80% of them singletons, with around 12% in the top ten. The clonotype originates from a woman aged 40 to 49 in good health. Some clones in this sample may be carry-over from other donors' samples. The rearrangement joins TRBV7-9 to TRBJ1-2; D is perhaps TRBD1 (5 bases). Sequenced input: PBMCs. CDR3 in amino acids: CASSLAVGGLGGYTF. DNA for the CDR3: TGTGCCAGCAGCTTAGCGGTGGGGGGATTAGGTGGCTACACCTTC. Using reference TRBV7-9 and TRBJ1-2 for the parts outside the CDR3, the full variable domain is DTGVSQNPRHKITKRGQNVTFRCDPISEHNRLYWYRQTLGQGPEFLTYFQNEAQLEKSRLLSDRFSAERPKGSFSTLEIQRTEQGDSAMYLCASSLAVGGLGGYTFGSGTRLTVV.